This TCR beta chain emerged from a study of blood T cell repertoires in COVID-19. About the research overall: COVID-19 samples from acute and convalescent phases originated in the United States, Italy and Spain.

Sequenced by immunoSEQ multiplex PCR; TCRdb stores in-frame clones only, minus some. The sample shows 70,000 to 80,000 clones, around nine tenths of them seen only once. What was sequenced was peripheral blood. The clonotype was recovered from a human donor in a cohort sampled during active COVID-19.

CDR3: CASSYWGGPNTEAFF. The CDR3 DNA reads as TGTGCCAGCAGTTACTGGGGGGGCCCCAACACTGAAGCTTTCTTT. The chain combines TRBV6-5 with TRBJ1-1, with D perhaps matching TRBD1 (6 bases). The CDR3 covers 15 residues. The germline V gene has CDR1 MNHEY and CDR2 SVGAGI. The germline V and J ends were trimmed by 1 base and 2 bases, with 11 bases remaining between them.